This TCR beta chain was recovered during a study of monozygotic twins with cystic fibrosis. Trimming shortened V by 3 bases and J by 3 bases, and 19 bases separated the two germline ends. The CDR3 extends over 17 amino acids. From germline, CDR1 is ENHRY and CDR2 SYGVKD. The table came from immunoSEQ multiplex PCR; TCRdb's copy has only in-frame clones and leaves some out. The table has approximately 34,000 clones, approximately 84% seen once. V gene TRBV10-3 combines with J gene TRBJ2-3; TRBD2 might be the D (5 bases). This receptor was obtained from a girl under 10 years old with cystic fibrosis. The sequenced sample consisted of blood. CDR3 nucleotide sequence: TGTGCCATCAGTGATATCCCCGGGGTATCTAAAACAGATACGCAGTATTTT. Encoded protein: CAISDIPGVSKTDTQYF.